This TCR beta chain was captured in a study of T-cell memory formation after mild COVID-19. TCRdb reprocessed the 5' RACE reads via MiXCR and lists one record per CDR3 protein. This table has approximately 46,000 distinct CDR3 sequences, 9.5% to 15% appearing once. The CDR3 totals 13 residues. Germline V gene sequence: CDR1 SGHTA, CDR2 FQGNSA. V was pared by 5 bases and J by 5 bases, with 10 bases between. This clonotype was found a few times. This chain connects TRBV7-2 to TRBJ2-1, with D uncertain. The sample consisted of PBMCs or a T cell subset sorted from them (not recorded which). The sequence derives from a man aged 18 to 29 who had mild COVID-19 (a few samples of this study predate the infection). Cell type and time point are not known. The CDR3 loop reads CASSKVKNNEQFF. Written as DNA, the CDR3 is TGTGCCAGCAGCAAAGTAAAAAACAATGAGCAGTTCTTC.